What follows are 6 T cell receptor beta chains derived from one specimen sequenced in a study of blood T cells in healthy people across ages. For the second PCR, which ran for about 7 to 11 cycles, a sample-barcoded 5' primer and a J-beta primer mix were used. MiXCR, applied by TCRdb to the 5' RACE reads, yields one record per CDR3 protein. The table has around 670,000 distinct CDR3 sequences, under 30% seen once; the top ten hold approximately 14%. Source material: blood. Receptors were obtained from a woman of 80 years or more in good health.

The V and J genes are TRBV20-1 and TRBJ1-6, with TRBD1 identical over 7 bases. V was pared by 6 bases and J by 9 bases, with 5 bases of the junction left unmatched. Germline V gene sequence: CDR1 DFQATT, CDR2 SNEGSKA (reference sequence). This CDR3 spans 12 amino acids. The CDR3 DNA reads TGCAGTGCCCGACAGGGAACTTCACCCCTCCACTTT. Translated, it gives CSARQGTSPLHF.

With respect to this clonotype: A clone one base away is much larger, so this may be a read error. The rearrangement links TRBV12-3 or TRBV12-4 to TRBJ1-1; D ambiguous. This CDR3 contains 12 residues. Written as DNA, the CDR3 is TGTGCCAGCAGTCCCTCCAGGACTGATGCTTTCTTT. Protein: CASSPSRTDAFF.

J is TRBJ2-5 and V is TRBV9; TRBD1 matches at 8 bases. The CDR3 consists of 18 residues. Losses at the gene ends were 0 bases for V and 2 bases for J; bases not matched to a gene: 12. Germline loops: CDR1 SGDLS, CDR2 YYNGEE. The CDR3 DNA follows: TGTGCCAGCAGCGTAGCAGGGGGCGGAGGGCCCCCACAAGAGACCCAGTACTTC. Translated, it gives CASSVAGGGGPPQETQYF.

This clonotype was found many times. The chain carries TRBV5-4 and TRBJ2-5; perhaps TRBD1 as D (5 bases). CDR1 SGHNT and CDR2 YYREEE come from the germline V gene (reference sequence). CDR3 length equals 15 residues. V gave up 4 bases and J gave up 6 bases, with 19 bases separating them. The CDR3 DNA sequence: TGTGCCAGCAGCGTGTGGGTGTCAATGGGGCAGACCCAGTACTTC. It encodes CASSVWVSMGQTQYF.

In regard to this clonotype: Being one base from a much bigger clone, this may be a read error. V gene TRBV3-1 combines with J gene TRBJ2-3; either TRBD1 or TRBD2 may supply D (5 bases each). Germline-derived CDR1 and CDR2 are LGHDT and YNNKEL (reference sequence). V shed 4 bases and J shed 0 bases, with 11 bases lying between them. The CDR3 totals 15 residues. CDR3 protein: CASSRGSESTDTQYF. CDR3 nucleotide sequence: TGTGCCAGCAGCCGGGGGTCAGAGAGCACAGATACGCAGTATTTT.

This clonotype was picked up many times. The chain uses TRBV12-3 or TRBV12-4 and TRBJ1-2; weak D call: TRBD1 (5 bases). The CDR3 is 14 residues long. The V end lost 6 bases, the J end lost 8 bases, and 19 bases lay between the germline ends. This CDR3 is CASSASGRVYGYTF. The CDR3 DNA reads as TGTGCCAGCAGCGCCAGTGGCAGGGTATACGGCTACACCTTC.